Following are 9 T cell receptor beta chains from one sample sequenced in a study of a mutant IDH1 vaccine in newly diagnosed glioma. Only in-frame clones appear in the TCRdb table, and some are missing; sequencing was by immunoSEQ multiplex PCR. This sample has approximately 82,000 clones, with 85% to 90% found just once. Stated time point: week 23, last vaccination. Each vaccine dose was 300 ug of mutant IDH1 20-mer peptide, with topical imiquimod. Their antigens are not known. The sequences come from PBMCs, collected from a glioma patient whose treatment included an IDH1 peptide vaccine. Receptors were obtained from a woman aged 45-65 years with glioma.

CDR3 sequence (DNA): TGCGCCAGCAGCTTGGTAGTTAGTTCGAACACCGGGGAGCTGTTTTTT. As protein: CASSLVVSSNTGELFF. This sequence joins TRBV5-1 and TRBJ2-2; no definite D call. V lost 0 bases, J lost 0 bases, and 9 bases lay in between. Germline V CDR1 and CDR2: SGHRS, YFSETQ. This CDR3 region has 16 residues.

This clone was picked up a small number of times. CDR3 protein: CAWREAGGWTEAFF. CDR3 sequence (DNA): TGTGCCTGGAGAGAAGCAGGGGGCTGGACTGAAGCTTTCTTT. The J gene is TRBJ1-1, the V gene TRBV30; 8 bases are a match to TRBD1. The CDR3 is made up of 14 amino acids. Trimming took 3 bases from V and 5 from J; bases not matched to a gene: 8. In germline, CDR1 is GTSNPN, CDR2 SVGIG (reference sequence).

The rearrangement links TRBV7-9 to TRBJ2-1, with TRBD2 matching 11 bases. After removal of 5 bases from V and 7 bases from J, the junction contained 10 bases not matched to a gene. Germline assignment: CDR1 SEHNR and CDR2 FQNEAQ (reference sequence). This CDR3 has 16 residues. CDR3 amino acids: CASSIPGSGRVNEQFF. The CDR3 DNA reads TGTGCCAGCAGCATTCCGGGTAGCGGGAGGGTTAATGAGCAGTTCTTC.

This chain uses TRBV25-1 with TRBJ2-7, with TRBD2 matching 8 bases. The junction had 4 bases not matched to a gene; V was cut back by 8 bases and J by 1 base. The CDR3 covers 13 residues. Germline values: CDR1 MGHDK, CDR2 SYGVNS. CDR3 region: CASGSGSSYEQYF. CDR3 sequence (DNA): TGTGCCAGCGGAAGCGGGAGTTCCTACGAGCAGTACTTC.

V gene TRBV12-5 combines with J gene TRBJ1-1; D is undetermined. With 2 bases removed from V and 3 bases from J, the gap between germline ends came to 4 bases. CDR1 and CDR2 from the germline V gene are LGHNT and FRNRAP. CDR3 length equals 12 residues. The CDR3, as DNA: TGTGCTAGTGGTTTGTGGGACACTGAAGCTTTCTTT. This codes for CASGLWDTEAFF.

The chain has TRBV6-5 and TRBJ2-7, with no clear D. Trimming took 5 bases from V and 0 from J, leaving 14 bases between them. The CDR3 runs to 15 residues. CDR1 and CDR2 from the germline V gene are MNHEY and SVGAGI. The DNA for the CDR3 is TGTGCCAGCAGTAACTTTGGTCTAAGCTCCTACGAGCAGTACTTC. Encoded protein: CASSNFGLSSYEQYF.

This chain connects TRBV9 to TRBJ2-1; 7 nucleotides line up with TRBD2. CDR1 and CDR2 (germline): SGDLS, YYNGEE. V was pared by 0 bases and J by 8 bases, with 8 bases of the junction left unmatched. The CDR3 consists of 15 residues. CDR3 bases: TGTGCCAGCAGCGTAGGAAGCGGGAAGGGTGATGAGCAGTTCTTC. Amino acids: CASSVGSGKGDEQFF.

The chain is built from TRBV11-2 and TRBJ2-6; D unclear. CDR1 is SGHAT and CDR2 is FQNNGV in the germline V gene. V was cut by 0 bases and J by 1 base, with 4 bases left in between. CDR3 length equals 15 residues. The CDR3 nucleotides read TGTGCCAGCAGCTTAGAAGGGTCTGGGGCCAACGTCCTGACTTTC. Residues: CASSLEGSGANVLTF.

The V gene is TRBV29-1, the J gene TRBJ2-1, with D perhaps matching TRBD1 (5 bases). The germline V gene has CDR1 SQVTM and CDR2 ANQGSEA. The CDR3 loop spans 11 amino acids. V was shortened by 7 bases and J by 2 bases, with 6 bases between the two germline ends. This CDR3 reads CSATAYNEQFF. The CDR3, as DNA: TGCAGCGCGACAGCCTACAATGAGCAGTTCTTC.